One and the same sample provided the 13 T cell receptor beta chains below, sequenced in a study of T cells after yellow fever vaccination. TCRdb re-called the 5' RACE reads through MiXCR, storing one row per CDR3 protein. The sample has approximately 70,000 distinct CDR3 sequences, 5% to 8% seen once. The sample consisted of CD8+ T cells sorted from PBMCs, taken about 49 days after the first yellow fever vaccination. The receptors derive from a young man who received the YFV17D yellow fever vaccine.

The chain has TRBV20-1 and TRBJ1-5; a weak D match, TRBD1 (5 bases). CDR1 and CDR2 from the germline V gene are DFQATT and SNEGSKA (reference sequence). The CDR3 extends over 17 amino acids. The ends were cut back, 6 bases at V and 1 base at J, with 22 bases in the middle. CDR3 loop: CSAPNWDLVVSNQPQHF. The CDR3 nucleotides read TGCAGTGCGCCGAACTGGGACCTCGTCGTAAGCAATCAGCCCCAGCATTTT.

In this sample, this clonotype turned up a few times. The chain joins TRBV18 to TRBJ2-4; 9 positions match TRBD1. The V segment lost 5 bases and the J segment 0 bases; nucleotides outside the gene matches: 11. The CDR3 has 18 amino acids. Looked up from germline, CDR1 is KGHSH and CDR2 is LQKENI. The CDR3 spells CASSVSPGQGLAKNIQYF. The CDR3 nucleotides are TGTGCCAGCTCAGTCTCGCCGGGACAGGGCCTAGCCAAAAACATTCAGTACTTC. Combining the CDR3 with reference TRBV18 and TRBJ2-4 gives the whole variable domain NAGVMQNPRHLVRRRGQEARLRCSPMKGHSHVYWYRQLPEEGLKFMVYLQKENIIDESGMPKERFSAEFPKEGPSILRIQQVVRGDSAAYFCASSVSPGQGLAKNIQYFGAGTRLSVL.

A few counts support this clonotype. The chain carries TRBV29-1 and TRBJ1-1; perhaps TRBD1 as D (5 bases). The CDR3 is 11 residues long. Trimming left V 7 bases short and J 3 bases short, with 9 bases between. Germline values: CDR1 SQVTM, CDR2 ANQGSEA. This CDR3 is CSGWGDTEAFF. The CDR3 coding sequence is TGCAGCGGGTGGGGGGACACTGAAGCTTTCTTT. The full variable domain, in which reference TRBV29-1 and TRBJ1-1 provide the parts outside the CDR3, is SAVISQKPSRDICQRGTSLTIQCQVDSQVTMMFWYRQQPGQSLTLIATANQGSEATYESGFVIDKFPISRPNLTFSTLTVSNMSPEDSSIYLCSGWGDTEAFFGQGTRLTVV.

This clonotype was counted at least ten times. The chain joins TRBV10-3 to TRBJ2-3, with 10 bases matching TRBD2. CDR1 ENHRY and CDR2 SYGVKD come from the germline V gene. CDR3 length equals 16 residues. V dropped 9 bases and J dropped 1; count of bases not matched to a gene: 10. The CDR3 here is CAISSGGAYGTDTQYF. CDR3 in DNA: TGTGCCATTTCGAGCGGGGGGGCGTACGGCACAGATACGCAGTATTTT.

This clonotype was recorded at least ten times. One junction end disagrees with the germline gene, perhaps due to a read error. V gene TRBV4-2 combines with J gene TRBJ2-1; no definite D call. CDR3 size: 11 residues. In germline, CDR1 is LGHNA, CDR2 YNFKEQ. The CDR3 DNA is TGTGCCAGCAGTCAAGGTGGCGAGCAGTTCTTC. Residues: CASSQGGEQFF.

J is TRBJ2-3 and V is TRBV19; unclear D gene. V was cut by 4 bases and J by 2 bases, with 13 bases left in between. The germline CDR1 and CDR2 sequences are LNHDA and SQIVND (reference sequence). The CDR3 totals 15 residues. The CDR3 loop reads CASSTPHQATDTQYF. In nucleotides, the CDR3 is TGTGCCAGTAGTACCCCCCACCAGGCCACAGATACGCAGTATTTT.

This clonotype showed up just a few times. The rearrangement links TRBV5-4 to TRBJ2-7; 11 nucleotides match TRBD2. The CDR3 covers 18 residues. The trim removed 5 bases at V and 2 bases at J, leaving 15 bases unmatched. Germline assignment: CDR1 SGHNT and CDR2 YYREEE (reference sequence). The CDR3 DNA reads as TGTGCCAGCAGTTCCGGGACTAGCGGCCGTCAGCGCACCTACGAGCAGTACTTC. Translation gives CASSSGTSGRQRTYEQYF.

This clonotype came up many times. The V and J genes are TRBV7-2 and TRBJ2-5; D possibly corresponds to TRBD2 (5 bases). Germline CDR1 is SGHTA and CDR2 is FQGNSA. The CDR3 is made up of 16 amino acids. The V end was cut by 1 base, the J end by 5 bases, with 17 bases between. CDR3 sequence (DNA): TGTGCCAGCAGCTTAGGAGAATCTAGCTCCGGGGAGACCCAGTACTTC. Encoded protein: CASSLGESSSGETQYF. Based on the CDR3 plus reference TRBV7-2 and TRBJ2-5, the full variable domain is GAGVSQSPSNKVTEKGKDVELRCDPISGHTALYWYRQSLGQGLEFLIYFQGNSAPDKSGLPSDRFSAERTGGSVSTLTIQRTQQEDSAVYLCASSLGESSSGETQYFGPGTRLLVL.

The rearrangement uses TRBV5-1 and TRBJ2-7; D unresolved. CDR1 and CDR2 (germline): SGHRS, YFSETQ. This CDR3 comprises 13 residues. V dropped 4 bases and J dropped 6 bases, with 14 bases sitting between them. The CDR3 reads CASSPGPTGEQYV. The CDR3, as DNA: TGCGCCAGCAGCCCAGGACCGACCGGCGAGCAGTACGTC.

This clonotype was seen ten or more times. The chain employs TRBV28 and TRBJ2-4, with 9 bases lining up with TRBD1. CDR1 is MDHEN, CDR2 SYDVKM, per germline. This CDR3 contains 16 residues. The V gene end was trimmed by 6 bases and the J gene end by 2 bases; junction bases not matched to a gene: 8. The CDR3 DNA reads as TGTGCCAGCAGACAGGGGGCGCGTGTAACCAAAAACATTCAGTACTTC. Its translation: CASRQGARVTKNIQYF. Based on the CDR3 plus reference TRBV28 and TRBJ2-4, the full variable domain is DVKVTQSSRYLVKRTGEKVFLECVQDMDHENMFWYRQDPGLGLRLIYFSYDVKMKEKGDIPEGYSVSREKKERFSLILESASTNQTSMYLCASRQGARVTKNIQYFGAGTRLSVL.

This clonotype was counted only a few times. This sequence joins TRBV4-1 and TRBJ1-2, with 10 bases aligning to TRBD1. The CDR3 is 16 amino acids. V gave up 0 bases and J gave up 4 bases; unmatched junction bases: 5. Per the germline V gene, CDR1 is MGHRA and CDR2 is YSYEKL. As DNA, the CDR3 is TGCGCCAGCAGCCAAGACCCGGGACAGGGGATCTATGGCTACACCTTC. It encodes CASSQDPGQGIYGYTF.

This clonotype was counted ten times or more. A junction boundary mismatches the germline segment, possibly from a read error. V usage is TRBV11-2 and J usage is TRBJ2-6; 8 bases agree with TRBD1. Germline V gene sequence: CDR1 SGHAT, CDR2 FQNNGV. CDR3 length: 15 residues. The DNA for the CDR3 is TGTGCCAGCAGCCCCCCGACGACAGGGGTCAACGTCCTGACTTTC. Translation gives CASSPPTTGVNVLTF.

CDR3 DNA sequence: TGTGCCAGCAGCCAAGATGGGGCAGTCCATGAGACCCAGTACTTC. It specifies CASSQDGAVHETQYF. This chain joins TRBV14 and TRBJ2-5; D is perhaps TRBD1 (5 bases). Germline V gene data show CDR1 as SGHDN and CDR2 as FVKESK. Trimming cost V 0 bases and J 5 bases, with 13 bases left between them. CDR3 length: 15 amino acids.